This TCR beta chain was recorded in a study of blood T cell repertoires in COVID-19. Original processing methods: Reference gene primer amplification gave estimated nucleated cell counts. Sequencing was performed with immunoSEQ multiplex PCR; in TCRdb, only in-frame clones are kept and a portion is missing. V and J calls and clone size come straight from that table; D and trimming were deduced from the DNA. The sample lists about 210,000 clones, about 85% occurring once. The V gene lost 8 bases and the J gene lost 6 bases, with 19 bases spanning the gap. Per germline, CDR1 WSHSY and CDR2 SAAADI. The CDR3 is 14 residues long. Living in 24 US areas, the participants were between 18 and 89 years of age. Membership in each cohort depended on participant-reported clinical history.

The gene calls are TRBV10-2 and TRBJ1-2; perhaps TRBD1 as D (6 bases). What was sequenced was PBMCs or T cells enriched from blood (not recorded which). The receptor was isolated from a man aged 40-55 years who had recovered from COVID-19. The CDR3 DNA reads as TGCGCCAGCCTTCGGGGGGGCGACGCTGATGGCTACACCTTC. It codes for CASLRGGDADGYTF.